The clone carrying this T cell receptor beta chain was seen a few times. These data originate in a study of blood T cells in healthy people across ages. The V and J ends lost 8 bases and 7 bases, in that order; junction bases with no gene match: 5. Germline-derived CDR1 and CDR2 are MNHNY and SVGAGI (reference sequence). This CDR3 region has 12 residues. In each sample, at least 6.5 million PBMCs were isolated. A second PCR, run for roughly 7 to 12 cycles, used a sample-barcoded 5' primer plus a J-beta primer mix. From the 5' RACE reads, TCRdb called clonotypes with MiXCR, one entry per CDR3 protein. Here the sample spans 1.5 million to 2 million distinct CDR3 sequences, 49% being singletons.

The chain combines TRBV6-6 with TRBJ2-1, with 7 bases that match TRBD2. Sequenced: blood. The origin of this receptor is a woman aged 40 to 50 in good health. The CDR3 here is CASGRAVNEQFF. DNA for the CDR3: TGTGCCAGCGGGAGGGCGGTGAATGAGCAGTTCTTC.